The 31 T cell receptor beta chains below come from one sample, sequenced in a study of vaccination and CD4 T cells after COVID-19. These receptors' antigens are unknown. The Oncomine TCR Beta short-read assay generated sequence data from the DNA of cultured CD4+ T cells. TCRdb re-derived calls from the PCR reads in MiXCR, one entry per CDR3 protein. The data show approximately 15,000 distinct CDR3 sequences, with 40% to 45% seen just once and 20% to 25% held by the top ten. Treatment: roughly ten-day PBMC culture with coronavirus spike peptide pools or control peptides (ViraFEST assay). Sequencing was done on a sample of cultured CD4+ T cells from blood. All receptors come from a human donor with COVID-19.

The CDR3, as DNA: TGTGCCAGCAGCCTTCGGGACACCATATATTTT. This encodes CASSLRDTIYF. This chain joins TRBV5-3 and TRBJ1-3, with D hard to call. TRBV5-3 is an ORF, with its function uncertain. The CDR3 is 11 residues long. V lost 8 bases to trimming and J lost 8 bases, with 11 bases between them.

This clonotype was recorded a few times. This sequence joins TRBV7-8 and TRBJ2-1, with 9 bases lining up with TRBD1. Germline CDR1 is SGHVS and CDR2 is FQNEAQ. The junction had 15 bases not matched to a gene; V was cut back by 6 bases and J by 9 bases. The CDR3 has 16 residues. The CDR3 DNA reads TGTGCCAGCAGACTCGGGCCGGGACAGGGATCAGCTGAGCAGTTCTTC. Amino acid sequence: CASRLGPGQGSAEQFF.

The chain uses TRBV6-5 and TRBJ1-3; D perhaps matches TRBD1 (5 bases). The germline V gene encodes CDR1 MNHEY and CDR2 SVGAGI. This CDR3 is built from 16 residues. Trimming pared 3 bases from V and 2 bases from J, leaving 14 bases between. CDR3 DNA sequence: TGTGCCAGCAGTTATAGTGGGACCCGCACTGGAAACACCATATATTTT. This sequence encodes CASSYSGTRTGNTIYF.

CDR3 nucleotides: TGTGCCACCAGTGTACTGAGGGTTTGCAATCAGCCCCAGCATTTT. It specifies CATSVLRVCNQPQHF. This chain joins TRBV24-1 and TRBJ1-5; D gene ambiguous. Trimming stripped 5 bases from V and 2 bases from J, with 12 bases between. The germline V gene encodes CDR1 KGHDR and CDR2 SFDVKD. This CDR3 spans 15 amino acids.

This chain connects TRBV19 to TRBJ2-7; 10 bases align to TRBD2. Germline values: CDR1 LNHDA, CDR2 SQIVND (reference sequence). There are 14 residues in the CDR3. J lost 8 bases, V lost 7 bases, and 11 bases had no gene match. The CDR3 protein is CASTEGLALSQQYF. In DNA form, the CDR3 reads TGTGCCAGTACGGAGGGACTAGCGTTGAGCCAGCAGTACTTC.

The rearrangement links TRBV7-9 to TRBJ1-2, with a possible D match to TRBD1 (5 bases). The CDR3 is 15 amino acids. Germline V lookup: CDR1 SEHNR, CDR2 FQNEAQ (reference sequence). V lost 4 bases, J lost 3 bases, and 15 bases lay in between. The CDR3 bases are TGTGCCAGCAGCTCGTACCAGGGTGATGACTATGGCTACACCTTC. Translating it yields CASSSYQGDDYGYTF.

This clonotype has a single count. CDR3 sequence reads: CASSPPPPSYGYTF. The CDR3 DNA reads as TGTGCCAGCTCACCACCCCCGCCATCCTATGGCTACACCTTC. V usage is TRBV18 and J usage is TRBJ1-2; no definite D call. The V end lost 0 bases, the J end lost 4 bases, and 9 bases lay between the germline ends. The CDR3 runs to 14 residues. Germline CDR1 is KGHSH and CDR2 is LQKENI. Combining the CDR3 with reference TRBV18 and TRBJ1-2 gives the whole variable domain NAGVMQNPRHLVRRRGQEARLRCSPMKGHSHVYWYRQLPEEGLKFMVYLQKENIIDESGMPKERFSAEFPKEGPSILRIQQVVRGDSAAYFCASSPPPPSYGYTFGSGTRLTVV.

A few counts support this clonotype. In DNA form, the CDR3 reads TGTGCCAGCAGCTTGGAAGGCAGGGCCGGAGAGACCCAGTACTTC. Translation: CASSLEGRAGETQYF. The rearrangement joins TRBV5-4 to TRBJ2-5; possible D gene TRBD1, 5 bases. The V end was cut by 0 bases, the J end by 4 bases, with 13 bases between. Per the germline V gene, CDR1 is SGHNT and CDR2 is YYREEE (reference sequence). CDR3 length equals 15 residues.

This clonotype was picked up a small number of times. The chain has TRBV7-2 and TRBJ1-2; D uncertain. The CDR3 contains 12 residues. Germline assignment: CDR1 SGHTA and CDR2 FQGNSA. V lost 6 bases, J lost 4 bases, and 9 bases lay in between. The chain's CDR3 is CASSWVIYGYTF. In DNA, the CDR3 is TGTGCCAGCAGTTGGGTCATCTATGGCTACACCTTC.

The chain recombines TRBV7-2 with TRBJ1-6; a weak D match, TRBD1 (5 bases). Trimming cost V 3 bases and J 6 bases, with 15 bases left between them. The germline V gene encodes CDR1 SGHTA and CDR2 FQGNSA. The CDR3 is made up of 16 amino acids. This chain's CDR3 is CASSFGAGMGNSPLHF. The CDR3 DNA reads as TGTGCCAGCAGCTTTGGGGCAGGGATGGGTAATTCACCCCTCCACTTT.

The chain recombines TRBV7-9 with TRBJ2-7; D possibly corresponds to TRBD2 (7 bases). Per the germline V gene, CDR1 is SEHNR and CDR2 is FQNEAQ (reference sequence). This CDR3 spans 15 amino acids. The V end was cut by 7 bases, the J end by 1 base, with 17 bases between. The CDR3 protein is CASTNRAGASYEQYF. DNA of the CDR3: TGTGCCAGCACCAATCGTGCGGGGGCGTCCTACGAGCAGTACTTC.

The genes are TRBV2 and TRBJ1-5; perhaps TRBD1 as D (5 bases). The germline V gene has CDR1 SNHLY and CDR2 FYNNEI. V was cut by 4 bases and J by 2 bases, with 9 bases left in between. The CDR3 is 14 residues long. CDR3 bases: TGTGCCAGCAGTGGGGGGTGGGGCAATCAGCCCCAGCATTTT. It encodes CASSGGWGNQPQHF.

V and J are TRBV7-8 and TRBJ2-2; tentatively, D is TRBD1 (5 bases). Germline V gene sequence: CDR1 SGHVS, CDR2 FQNEAQ. V was clipped by 0 bases and J by 7 bases, with 12 bases between them. This CDR3 comprises 15 residues. CDR3 DNA sequence: TGTGCCAGCAGCTTAGCTTTAGGCCAGGGCGGGGAGCTGTTTTTT. Residues: CASSLALGQGGELFF.

The genes are TRBV10-1 and TRBJ2-3, with D tentatively TRBD2 (5 bases). V gave up 8 bases and J gave up 10 bases, with 13 bases separating them. Per the germline V gene, CDR1 is WNHNN and CDR2 is SYGVQD (reference sequence). The CDR3 sequence is 11 residues long. This CDR3 is CASGDLEAQYF. The DNA for the CDR3 is TGCGCCAGCGGAGATTTGGAGGCGCAGTATTTT.

The rearrangement joins TRBV5-6 to TRBJ2-6; D is undetermined. The CDR3 spans 17 residues. V was trimmed by 0 bases and J by 0 bases, leaving 10 bases between them. Germline values: CDR1 SGHDT, CDR2 YYEEEE. The chain's CDR3 is CASSLGLRPSGANVLTF. CDR3 DNA: TGTGCCAGCAGCTTGGGCCTTAGACCCTCTGGGGCCAACGTCCTGACTTTC.

The chain has TRBV28 and TRBJ1-1, with D maybe TRBD1 (6 bases). V lost 5 bases to trimming and J lost 0 bases, with 10 bases between them. This CDR3 is built from 14 residues. Germline CDR1 MDHEN, CDR2 SYDVKM. The CDR3 loop reads CASSPGDMNTEAFF. The DNA for the CDR3 is TGTGCCAGCAGTCCGGGGGACATGAACACTGAAGCTTTCTTT.

This clonotype has just a few counts. The V call is TRBV7-2, the J call TRBJ1-2; D ambiguous. The CDR3 has 13 amino acids. The V end was cut by 0 bases, the J end by 6 bases, with 8 bases between. Germline V gene lookup returns CDR1 SGHTA and CDR2 FQGNSA. DNA for the CDR3: TGTGCCAGCAGCTTAGCGCTTCCGAATGGCTACACCTTC. Protein product: CASSLALPNGYTF. The variable domain in full, completed from reference TRBV7-2 and TRBJ1-2, reads GAGVSQSPSNKVTEKGKDVELRCDPISGHTALYWYRQSLGQGLEFLIYFQGNSAPDKSGLPSDRFSAERTGGSVSTLTIQRTQQEDSAVYLCASSLALPNGYTFGSGTRLTVV.

This clonotype has a handful of counts. The chain carries TRBV5-1 and TRBJ2-3; D is undetermined. Germline-derived CDR1 and CDR2 are SGHRS and YFSETQ. This CDR3 region has 17 residues. Trimming cost V 5 bases and J 2 bases, with 21 bases left between them. The CDR3 DNA follows: TGCGCCAGCAGTTCCTACACCGTTGGAGTACCCACAGATACGCAGTATTTT. Residues: CASSSYTVGVPTDTQYF.

This clonotype has only a few counts. This chain joins TRBV12-3 or TRBV12-4 and TRBJ2-3; D uncertain. The CDR3 length is 14 residues. The V and J ends lost 3 bases and 2 bases respectively, with 9 bases between them. CDR3 loop: CASSFLGTTDTQYF. The CDR3 DNA follows: TGTGCCAGCAGTTTTCTTGGTACCACAGATACGCAGTATTTT.

The table lists this clonotype with a few counts. The chain couples TRBV6-1 to TRBJ1-5; 9 bases fit TRBD1. CDR1 is MNHNS, CDR2 SASEGT, per germline. V lost 6 bases and J lost 1; bases outside the gene matches: 7. This CDR3 is built from 16 residues. This CDR3 is CASSHGTGRSNQPQHF. The CDR3 DNA sequence: TGTGCCAGCAGCCACGGGACAGGGAGAAGCAATCAGCCCCAGCATTTT.

The sample holds one count of this clonotype. This rearrangement joins TRBV10-1 to TRBJ2-7, with D perhaps assigned TRBD1 or TRBD2 (5 bases each). Germline assignment: CDR1 WNHNN and CDR2 SYGVQD (reference sequence). V was pared by 6 bases and J by 2 bases, with 14 bases between. The CDR3 length is 14 residues. Written as DNA, the CDR3 is TGCGCCAGCAGCCGAGGGGACCGTGCCTACGAGCAGTACTTC. Its translation: CASSRGDRAYEQYF.

This clonotype was seen only a few times. The V gene is TRBV10-3, the J gene TRBJ1-5; D call uncertain. CDR3 length: 12 amino acids. Trimming stripped 2 bases from V and 7 bases from J, with 6 bases between. CDR1 ENHRY and CDR2 SYGVKD come from the germline V gene. The CDR3 here is CAISEELQPQHF. In nucleotides, the CDR3 is TGTGCCATCAGTGAGGAACTGCAGCCCCAGCATTTT.

V is TRBV6-2 or TRBV6-3 and J is TRBJ2-7; TRBD1 matches at 8 bases. Germline values: CDR1 MNHEY, CDR2 SVGEGT. The CDR3 loop spans 15 amino acids. V shed 3 bases and J 1 base; nucleotides not matched to a gene: 5. The chain's CDR3 is CASSYGRTGSYEQYF. Written as DNA, the CDR3 is TGTGCCAGCAGTTATGGAAGGACAGGGTCCTACGAGCAGTACTTC.

The genes are TRBV27 and TRBJ1-6, with D unclear. This CDR3 comprises 16 residues. Germline V gene data show CDR1 as MNHEY and CDR2 as SMNVEV (reference sequence). With 0 bases removed from V and 3 bases from J, the gap between germline ends came to 9 bases. The CDR3: CASSLSSGRYNSPLHF. In nucleotides, the CDR3 is TGTGCCAGCAGTTTATCTTCAGGCCGCTATAATTCACCCCTCCACTTT.

The chain links TRBV7-2 to TRBJ1-2; TRBD1 matches at 7 bases. In germline, CDR1 is SGHTA, CDR2 FQGNSA. The V gene end was trimmed by 5 bases and the J gene end by 4 bases; junction bases not matched to a gene: 7. The CDR3 has 14 amino acids. CDR3 nucleotide sequence: TGTGCCAGCAGCCAGGACAGGAGGGGCTATGGCTACACCTTC. It encodes CASSQDRRGYGYTF.

The DNA for the CDR3 is TGTGCCAGCAGCCTGGGGGGCGGGGGGAGTAGTGAGCAGTTCTTC. Translation gives CASSLGGGGSSEQFF. The V and J genes are TRBV7-8 and TRBJ2-1; 8 bases line up with TRBD2. The junction had 12 bases not matched to a gene; V was cut back by 5 bases and J by 9 bases. CDR1 and CDR2 (germline): SGHVS, FQNEAQ. CDR3 size: 15 residues.

A few counts support this clonotype. V and J are TRBV7-9 and TRBJ1-4; D call uncertain. The V end lost 1 base, the J end lost 3 bases, and 6 bases lay between the germline ends. This CDR3 comprises 14 residues. The germline CDR1 and CDR2 sequences are SEHNR and FQNEAQ (reference sequence). CDR3 sequence: CASSLGNPNEKLFF. The CDR3 DNA reads as TGTGCCAGCAGCTTAGGGAACCCTAATGAAAAACTGTTTTTT.

The chain is built from TRBV28 and TRBJ1-2; D is perhaps TRBD1 (5 bases). The CDR3 runs 18 residues. Trimming left V 5 bases short and J 4 bases short, with 26 bases between. Germline lookup yields CDR1 MDHEN and CDR2 SYDVKM. The CDR3 loop reads CASSRQRGGGSFSYGYTF. The CDR3 DNA sequence: TGTGCCAGCAGTCGCCAGAGAGGCGGGGGGAGTTTCTCCTATGGCTACACCTTC.

The J gene is TRBJ1-5, the V gene TRBV19, with D possibly TRBD1 on 6 matching bases. This CDR3 spans 16 amino acids. Germline V gene lookup returns CDR1 LNHDA and CDR2 SQIVND (reference sequence). V gave up 5 bases and J gave up 0 bases, with 14 bases separating them. The CDR3 region is CASSRTQGNSNQPQHF. DNA of the CDR3: TGTGCCAGTAGTCGGACTCAGGGGAATAGCAATCAGCCCCAGCATTTT.

The chain couples TRBV14 to TRBJ2-7; 7 bases are shared with TRBD1. After removal of 3 bases from V and 5 bases from J, the junction contained 10 bases not matched to a gene. CDR3 length: 15 amino acids. Germline V gene sequence: CDR1 SGHDN, CDR2 FVKESK. Written as DNA, the CDR3 is TGTGCCAGCAGCCAGATTGGGGACAGCTTCCACGAGCAGTACTTC. This sequence encodes CASSQIGDSFHEQYF.

The chain employs TRBV7-2 and TRBJ2-7, with a possible D match to TRBD2 (6 bases). V lost 2 bases, J lost 4 bases, and 15 bases lay in between. The CDR3 length is 15 residues. Looked up from germline, CDR1 is SGHTA and CDR2 is FQGNSA. CDR3 nucleotides: TGTGCCAGCAGCTTATTGGGTAGCGGTGTTTACGAGCAGTACTTC. It yields the protein CASSLLGSGVYEQYF.